This TCR beta chain was observed in a study of blood T cell repertoires in COVID-19 (dated by TCRdb to the early 2020s). About the study as a whole: The collaborator samples originated in the United States, Italy and Spain and spanned the acute and convalescent phases of COVID-19. The prospective study material was composed of cDNA or gDNA derived from T cells, B-cell-depleted T cells, or PBMCs. Subjects who had been exposed to COVID-19, were actively infected with it, or had recovered from it provided the deeply sampled blood TCRbeta repertoires that made up the dataset. The repertoires were made available in a free public database intended to serve as a resource for research on the immune response to SARS-CoV-2. The samples were drawn from the first 160 participants of the ongoing ImmuneRACE study and from roughly 1,300 subjects provided by 6 global collaborators. A de-identified subject ID, COVID-19 status, age in years and sex were almost always included in the sample metadata. HLA class I and class II types, where available, came from metadata supplied by the sample provider rather than from assay-based typing.

In the prospective study, participants were 18 to 89 years old, resided in about two dozen geographic areas of the United States, and were enrolled through a virtual design. Cohort assignment in the prospective study relied on participant-reported clinical history from a screening survey and a study questionnaire. ImmuneRACE Cohort 3 recovered participants were defined by two consecutive negative NP/OP PCR tests, healthcare professional clearance, or symptom resolution. In the prospective study, mobile phlebotomists collected whole blood, serum and a nasopharyngeal or oropharyngeal swab from each participant. Participants in the prospective study had the option to provide additional blood draws and questionnaires over an approximately 2-month period. Before DNA extraction, prospective study blood samples were shipped either frozen or at room temperature. The immunoSEQ Assay, a bias-controlled multiplex PCR, was used to amplify TCRbeta CDR3 regions from genomic DNA. In the authors' own workflow: The number of nucleated cells in each sample was estimated from the amplification of reference gene primers within the assay. Sequence reads were collapsed and filtered to measure the absolute abundance of every unique TCRbeta CDR3 rearrangement. Productive Simpson clonality was computed per sample as the square root of Simpson's diversity index over productive rearrangements. Entries here come from immuneACCESS through TCRdb and include only in-frame sequences with V and J called. Some clones fail to appear in such tables; in the studies checked, an unresolved V gene covers under half of the shortfall, and the cause of the remainder is unknown. The DNA was the basis for D and trimming; V, J and clone size are from that table. The table for this sample lists roughly 250,000 clones; around 91% of them were counted only once. The leading ten clones occupy roughly 2.5% of the sample.

Details on this clone: Its antigen is unknown. No quality values exist for individual bases; no much larger clone is one base distant. Additional DNA sequences in this sample encode the identical CDR3.

General findings and caveats noted by the study authors: The quantity of clinical and demographic metadata differed by source and by participant and was supplied without curation.

The source of this sequence is a woman aged 18-29 years who had recovered from COVID-19. Material for sequencing was PBMCs or T cells enriched from blood (not recorded which).

The nucleotide sequence reads TGTGCCAGCAGCTTAGATCGGAGCTCCTATAATTCACCCCTCCACTTT. The translation is CASSLDRSSYNSPLHF. The chain is assembled from TRBV7-2 and TRBJ1-6; the D gene cannot be resolved reliably. The germline V gene supplies CDR1 SGHTA and CDR2 FQGNSA. V lost 1 base and J lost 0 bases; the stretch between them is 7 bases long. From cysteine to phenylalanine, the CDR3 is 16 amino acids long. CDR3 DNA is the only sequence kept; it has 48 bases, read in frame from the first base.